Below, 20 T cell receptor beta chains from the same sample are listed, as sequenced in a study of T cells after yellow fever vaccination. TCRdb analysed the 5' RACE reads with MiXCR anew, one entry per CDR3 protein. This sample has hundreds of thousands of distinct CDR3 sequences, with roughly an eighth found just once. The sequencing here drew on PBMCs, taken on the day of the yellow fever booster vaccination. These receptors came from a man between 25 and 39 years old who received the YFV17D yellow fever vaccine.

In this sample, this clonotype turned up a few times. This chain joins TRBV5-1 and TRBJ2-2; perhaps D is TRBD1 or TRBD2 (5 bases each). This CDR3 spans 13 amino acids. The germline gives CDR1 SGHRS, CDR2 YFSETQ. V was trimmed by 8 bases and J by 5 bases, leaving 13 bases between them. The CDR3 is CASTRGVTGELFF. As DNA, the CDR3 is TGCGCCAGTACTAGGGGCGTAACCGGGGAGCTGTTTTTT.

CDR3 DNA sequence: TGTGCCAGCTCTACCGACATAGGAGACCAGCCCCAGCATTTT. Translation gives CASSTDIGDQPQHF. The genes are TRBV18 and TRBJ1-5; D gene uncertain. Per the germline V gene, CDR1 is KGHSH and CDR2 is LQKENI. This CDR3 region has 14 residues. Trimming stripped 6 bases from V and 7 bases from J, with 16 bases between.

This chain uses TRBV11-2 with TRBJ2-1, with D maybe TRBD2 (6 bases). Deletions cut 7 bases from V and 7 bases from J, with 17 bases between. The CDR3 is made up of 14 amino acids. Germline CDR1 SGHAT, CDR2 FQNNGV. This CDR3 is CASTPGVGVNEQFF. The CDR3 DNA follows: TGTGCCAGCACCCCGGGGGTGGGAGTTAATGAGCAGTTCTTC.

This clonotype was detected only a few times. Written as DNA, the CDR3 is TGCGCCAGCAGCCCCCTCACTCCAGGGGGCTATGGCTACACCTTC. It specifies CASSPLTPGGYGYTF. The chain is built from TRBV4-3 and TRBJ1-2; the match to TRBD1 covers 7 bases. CDR1 and CDR2 from the germline V gene are LGHNA and YSLEER. The CDR3 contains 15 residues. V lost 4 bases and J lost 4; bases outside the gene matches: 9.

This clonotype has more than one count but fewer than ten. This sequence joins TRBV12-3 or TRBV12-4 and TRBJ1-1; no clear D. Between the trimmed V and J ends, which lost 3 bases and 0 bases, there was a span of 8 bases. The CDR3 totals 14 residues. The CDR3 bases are TGTGCCAGCAGTTTTACAGCCATGAACACTGAAGCTTTCTTT. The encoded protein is CASSFTAMNTEAFF.

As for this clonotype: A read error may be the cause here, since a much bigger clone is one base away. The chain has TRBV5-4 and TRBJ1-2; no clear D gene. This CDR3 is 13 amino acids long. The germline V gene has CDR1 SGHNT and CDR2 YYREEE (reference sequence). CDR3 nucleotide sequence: TGTGCCAGTCATGGACGTTATAACTATGGCTACAACTTC. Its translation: CASHGRYNYGYNF.

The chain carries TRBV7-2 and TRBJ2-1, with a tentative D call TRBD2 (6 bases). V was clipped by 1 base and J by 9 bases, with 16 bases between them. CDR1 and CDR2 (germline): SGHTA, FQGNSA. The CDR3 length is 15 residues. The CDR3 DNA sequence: TGTGCCAGCAGCTTAGAAGGCGGGAAGATAAGTGAGCAGTTCTTC. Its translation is CASSLEGGKISEQFF. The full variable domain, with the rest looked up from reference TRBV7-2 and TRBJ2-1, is GAGVSQSPSNKVTEKGKDVELRCDPISGHTALYWYRQSLGQGLEFLIYFQGNSAPDKSGLPSDRFSAERTGGSVSTLTIQRTQQEDSAVYLCASSLEGGKISEQFFGPGTRLTVL.

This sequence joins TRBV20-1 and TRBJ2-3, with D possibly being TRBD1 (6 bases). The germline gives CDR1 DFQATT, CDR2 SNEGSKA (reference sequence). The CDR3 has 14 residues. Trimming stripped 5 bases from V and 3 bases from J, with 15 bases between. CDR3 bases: TGCAGTGCTCCAAAGTACACAGGGACAGATACGCAGTATTTT. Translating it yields CSAPKYTGTDTQYF.

Here the CDR3 DNA reads TGCGCCAGCACTGGCAGAGGAACCTACGAGCAGTACTTC. It translates to CASTGRGTYEQYF. This chain joins TRBV5-1 and TRBJ2-7; D is ambiguous. Germline values: CDR1 SGHRS, CDR2 YFSETQ. The CDR3 contains 13 residues. Trimming removed 6 bases from V and 2 bases from J, with 12 bases in between.

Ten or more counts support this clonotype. CDR3 DNA: TGTGCCAGCAGTTTAACTGGAGCGGGAGCCGCAGATACGCAGTATTTT. The encoded protein is CASSLTGAGAADTQYF. This chain uses TRBV12-3 or TRBV12-4 with TRBJ2-3; 8 bases align to TRBD2. The CDR3 spans 16 residues. The J segment lost 4 bases and the V segment lost 2 bases, leaving 8 bases of the junction unmatched.

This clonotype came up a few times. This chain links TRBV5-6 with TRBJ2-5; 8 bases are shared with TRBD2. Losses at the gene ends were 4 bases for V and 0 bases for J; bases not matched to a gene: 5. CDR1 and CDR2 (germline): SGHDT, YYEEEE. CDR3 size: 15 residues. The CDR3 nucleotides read TGTGCCAGCAGCATGCGGGGGGCAAACCAAGAGACCCAGTACTTC. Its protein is CASSMRGANQETQYF.

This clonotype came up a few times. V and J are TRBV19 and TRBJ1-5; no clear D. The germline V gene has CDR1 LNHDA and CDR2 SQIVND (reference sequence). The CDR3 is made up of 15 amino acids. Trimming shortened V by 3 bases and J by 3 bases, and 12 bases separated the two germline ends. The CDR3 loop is CASSIVGGNNQPQHF. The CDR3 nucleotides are TGTGCCAGTAGTATCGTGGGAGGGAACAATCAGCCCCAGCATTTT.

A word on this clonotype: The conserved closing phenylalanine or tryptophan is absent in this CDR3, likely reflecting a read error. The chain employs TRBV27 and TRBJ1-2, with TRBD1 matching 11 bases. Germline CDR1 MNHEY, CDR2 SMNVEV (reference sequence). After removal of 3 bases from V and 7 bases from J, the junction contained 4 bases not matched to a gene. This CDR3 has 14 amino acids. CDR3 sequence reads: CASSLGQGVGGYTY. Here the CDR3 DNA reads TGTGCCAGCAGTTTGGGACAGGGGGTCGGTGGCTACACCTAC.

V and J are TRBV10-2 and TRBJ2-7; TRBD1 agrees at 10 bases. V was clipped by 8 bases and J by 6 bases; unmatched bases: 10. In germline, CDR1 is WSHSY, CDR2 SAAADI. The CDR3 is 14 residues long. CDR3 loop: CASGSPGQGREQYF. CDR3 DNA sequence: TGCGCCAGCGGCAGCCCGGGACAGGGGCGCGAGCAGTACTTC.

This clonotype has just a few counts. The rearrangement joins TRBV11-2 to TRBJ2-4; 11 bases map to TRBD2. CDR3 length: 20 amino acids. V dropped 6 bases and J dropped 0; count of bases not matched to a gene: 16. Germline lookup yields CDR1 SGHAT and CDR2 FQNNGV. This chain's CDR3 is CASSSRPGLAASVAKNIQYF. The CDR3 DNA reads TGTGCCAGCAGTTCTCGACCGGGACTAGCGGCATCCGTAGCCAAAAACATTCAGTACTTC.

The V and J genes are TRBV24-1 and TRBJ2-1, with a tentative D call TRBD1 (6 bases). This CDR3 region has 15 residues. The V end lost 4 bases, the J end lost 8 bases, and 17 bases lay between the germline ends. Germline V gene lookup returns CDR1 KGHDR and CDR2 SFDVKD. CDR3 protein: CATSENLDRSDEQFF. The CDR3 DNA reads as TGTGCCACCAGTGAAAACCTTGACAGGTCCGATGAGCAGTTCTTC.

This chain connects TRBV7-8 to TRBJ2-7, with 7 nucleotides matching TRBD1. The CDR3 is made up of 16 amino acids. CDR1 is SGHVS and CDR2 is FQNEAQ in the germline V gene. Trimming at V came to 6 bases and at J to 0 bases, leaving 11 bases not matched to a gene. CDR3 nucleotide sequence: TGTGCCAGCAGTTACAGGGGTGGGGATACCTCCTACGAGCAGTACTTC. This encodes CASSYRGGDTSYEQYF. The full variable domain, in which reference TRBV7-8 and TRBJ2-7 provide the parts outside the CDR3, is GAGVSQSPRYKVAKRGQDVALRCDPISGHVSLFWYQQALGQGPEFLTYFQNEAQLDKSGLPSDRFFAERPEGSVSTLKIQRTQQEDSAVYLCASSYRGGDTSYEQYFGPGTRLTVT.

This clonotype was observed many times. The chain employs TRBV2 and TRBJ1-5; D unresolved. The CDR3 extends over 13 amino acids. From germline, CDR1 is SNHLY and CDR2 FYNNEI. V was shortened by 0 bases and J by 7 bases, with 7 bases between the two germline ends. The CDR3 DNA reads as TGTGCCAGCAGTGAAGCGAGGGCGCAGCCCCAGCATTTT. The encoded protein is CASSEARAQPQHF. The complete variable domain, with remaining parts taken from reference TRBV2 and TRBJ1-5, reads EPEVTQTPSHQVTQMGQEVILRCVPISNHLYFYWYRQILGQKVEFLVSFYNNEISEKSEIFDDQFSVERPDGSNFTLKIRSTKLEDSAMYFCASSEARAQPQHFGDGTRLSIL.

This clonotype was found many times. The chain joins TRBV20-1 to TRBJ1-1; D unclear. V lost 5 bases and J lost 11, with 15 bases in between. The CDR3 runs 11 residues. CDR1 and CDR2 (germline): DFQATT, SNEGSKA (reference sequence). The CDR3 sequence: CSAVGALGAFF. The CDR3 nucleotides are TGCAGTGCTGTCGGTGCTCTGGGCGCTTTCTTT.

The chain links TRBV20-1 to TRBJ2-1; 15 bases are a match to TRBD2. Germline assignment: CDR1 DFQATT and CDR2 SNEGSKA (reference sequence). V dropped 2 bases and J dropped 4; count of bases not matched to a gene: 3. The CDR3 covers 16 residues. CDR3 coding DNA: TGCAGTGCTAGACCGGGACTAGCGGGAGGTTACAATGAGCAGTTCTTC. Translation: CSARPGLAGGYNEQFF.